This TCR beta chain comes out of a study of T-cell reconstitution after alpha-beta-depleted transplantation in children. Whole-study findings and limits: The authors attributed T-cell counts and diversity one year after transplant mostly to newly produced T cells.

This CDR3 comprises 23 residues. Per the germline V gene, CDR1 is LGHNA and CDR2 is YSLEER. V was pared by 2 bases and J by 8 bases, with 30 bases of the junction left unmatched. Notes on this clonotype: Its antigen is not known.

The library targeted TCRbeta and was prepared with unique molecular identifiers. A single record per CDR3 protein comes from TCRdb applying MiXCR to the PCR reads. The sample carries around 270,000 distinct CDR3 sequences, 6% to 10% recorded once. The chain carries TRBV4-3 and TRBJ2-1, with 10 nucleotides matching TRBD1. The TCR comes from a female patient aged 2-10 years who had a stem cell transplant for Fanconi anemia, so the T cells may come from the graft donor. The sequences come from peripheral blood, collected 360 days after TCRalphabeta/CD19-depleted stem cell transplant. CDR3 DNA: TGCGCCAGCAGCCAACCTCCCAAGGTCCGGGGACAGGGGCCCTCTTATCTTAATGATGAGCAGTTCTTC. This translates into CASSQPPKVRGQGPSYLNDEQFF.